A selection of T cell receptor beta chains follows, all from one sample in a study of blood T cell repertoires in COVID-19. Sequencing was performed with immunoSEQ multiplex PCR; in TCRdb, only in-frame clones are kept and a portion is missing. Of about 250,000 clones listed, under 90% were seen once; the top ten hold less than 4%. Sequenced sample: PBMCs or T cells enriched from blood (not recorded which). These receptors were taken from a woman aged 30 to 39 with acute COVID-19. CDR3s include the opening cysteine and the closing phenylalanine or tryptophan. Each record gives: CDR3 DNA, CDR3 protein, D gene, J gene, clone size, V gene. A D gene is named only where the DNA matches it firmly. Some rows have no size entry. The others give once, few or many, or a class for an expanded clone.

TGTGCCAGCAGTTTATATCCCAGGGGGGATGGCTACACCTTC | CASSLYPRGDGYTF | TRBD1 | TRBJ1-2 | . | TRBV28
TGTGCCAGCAGTTTGTTGGGGACAGGGTGGACCACTGAAGCTTTCTTT | CASSLLGTGWTTEAFF | TRBD1 | TRBJ1-1 | . | TRBV27
TGTGCCAGCAGCCAACGTCCGGGAGGCTACACCTTC | CASSQRPGGYTF | . | TRBJ1-2 | . | TRBV3-1/TRBV3-2
TGTGCCAGTACCCGGCAGGCTCAACTGACGGGGGCCAACGTCCTGACTTTC | CASTRQAQLTGANVLTF | . | TRBJ2-6 | . | TRBV19
TGTGCCAGCAGCTTAGACGGCTATGGCTACACCTTC | CASSLDGYGYTF | . | TRBJ1-2 | . | TRBV7-2
TGTGCCACCAGTGAAACAGAAAACCACTATGGCTACACCTTC | CATSETENHYGYTF | . | TRBJ1-2 | . | TRBV24-1
TGTGCCAGCAGCTTCACAGGGGTGGAAGCTTTCTTT | CASSFTGVEAFF | TRBD1 | TRBJ1-1 | . | TRBV5-5
TGCGCCAGCAGCCAGGAAGGGACAGGGGGAAACTATGGCTACACCTTC | CASSQEGTGGNYGYTF | TRBD1 | TRBJ1-2 | . | TRBV4-1
TGTGCCAGCAGTTTGGGGGGACTGGGTAACACTGAAGCTTTCTTT | CASSLGGLGNTEAFF | . | TRBJ1-1 | once | TRBV28
TGTGCCAGCTCACCTCCAGCGGGGGGTGACGAGCAGTACTTC | CASSPPAGGDEQYF | TRBD2 | TRBJ2-7 | . | TRBV18
TGTGCCAGCAGCTTAGGGGCAGGTCCCCCGTGGGAGCAGTACTTC | CASSLGAGPPWEQYF | . | TRBJ2-7 | . | TRBV5-8
TGTGCTAGTGGTGCGGCACGACAGGGAATCACTGAAGCTTTCTTT | CASGAARQGITEAFF | TRBD1 | TRBJ1-1 | . | TRBV12-5
TGTGCCAGTAGTATAGACAGCTACAATGAGCAGTTCTTC | CASSIDSYNEQFF | . | TRBJ2-1 | . | TRBV19
TGTGCCAGCAGTGAAGATGGGGGCCAAACCTACGAGCAGTACTTC | CASSEDGGQTYEQYF | . | TRBJ2-7 | . | TRBV2
TGTGCCATCAGTGAGCAAACAACAGCTAGCACAGATACGCAGTATTTT | CAISEQTTASTDTQYF | . | TRBJ2-3 | . | TRBV10-3
TGCGCCAGCACGGAGTCGGACTCTGGAAACACCATATATTTT | CASTESDSGNTIYF | . | TRBJ1-3 | . | TRBV5-1
TGCGCCAGCAGTGAGTCCACCGGGACTTCCCAAGAGACCCAGTACTTC | CASSESTGTSQETQYF | . | TRBJ2-5 | . | TRBV10-1
TGTGCCAGCAATCCGGACAGAATCATTCAAGAGACCCAGTACTTC | CASNPDRIIQETQYF | . | TRBJ2-5 | . | TRBV28
TGTGCCAGCAGGGGGGTCTCGGGACTAGCGGGGGTGTGGGCAGATACGCAGTATTTT | CASRGVSGLAGVWADTQYF | TRBD2 | TRBJ2-3 | . | TRBV4-2
TGTGGAACTTTCCTCGGACAGCCCTTGAACACCGGGGAGCTGTTTTTT | CGTFLGQPLNTGELFF | . | TRBJ2-2 | once | TRBV7-9
TGTGCCAGCAGCTTAGGGCCGTCCCGCTCTGGAAACACCATATATTTT | CASSLGPSRSGNTIYF | . | TRBJ1-3 | . | TRBV11-2
TGTGCCAGCACCCTGTACCGGACTAGCACAGATACGCAGTATTTT | CASTLYRTSTDTQYF | . | TRBJ2-3 | once | TRBV5-6
TGTGCCAGCAGCTTGGCCGGTAGCGGGGGATGGAATGAGCAGTTCTTC | CASSLAGSGGWNEQFF | TRBD2 | TRBJ2-1 | . | TRBV5-8
TGTGCCAGTAAACGCCAGGGGCGGGAGATGACTGAAGCTTTCTTT | CASKRQGREMTEAFF | . | TRBJ1-1 | . | TRBV19
TGTGCCAGCAGTCCGGGATCCGCAATCAATGAGCAGTTCTTC | CASSPGSAINEQFF | . | TRBJ2-1 | . | TRBV6-2/TRBV6-3
TGTGCCAGCAGCCGGGGGGTAGACTCCGACCAAGAGACCCAGTACTTC | CASSRGVDSDQETQYF | TRBD2 | TRBJ2-5 | . | TRBV5-6
TGTGCCACCCAGCGGCAGGGGGCCCTCAATGAGCAGTTCTTC | CATQRQGALNEQFF | TRBD1 | TRBJ2-1 | . | TRBV10-3
TGTGCCAGCAGCGCCCAAAATAGCCCTGGCTACACCTTC | CASSAQNSPGYTF | . | TRBJ1-2 | . | TRBV9
TGTGCCAGCAGCTTAGGGGCAGGGGCGAGCAATCAGCCCCAGCATTTT | CASSLGAGASNQPQHF | . | TRBJ1-5 | . | TRBV7-9
TGTGCCAGCAGCTTTACAGGGGCGCGGACTGAAGCTTTCTTT | CASSFTGARTEAFF | TRBD1 | TRBJ1-1 | . | TRBV7-8
TGTGCCAGCAGTCGTCGTCTAGCGGGGGTTTCCTACGAGCAGTACTTC | CASSRRLAGVSYEQYF | TRBD2 | TRBJ2-7 | . | TRBV5-5
TGTGCCAGCCATACAGGGGTAAATCAGCCCCAGCATTTT | CASHTGVNQPQHF | TRBD1 | TRBJ1-5 | . | TRBV5-6
TGTGCCAGCAGCTACGGGGACACTGAAGCTTTCTTT | CASSYGDTEAFF | . | TRBJ1-1 | . | TRBV11-3
TGTGCCAGCAGCTATGCCAGGGGCTCCTACAATGAGCAGTTCTTC | CASSYARGSYNEQFF | . | TRBJ2-1 | . | TRBV7-3
TGTGCCAGCAGCCAAGGGGGCGCGAAACGCTCCTACGAGCAGTACTTC | CASSQGGAKRSYEQYF | . | TRBJ2-7 | . | TRBV3-1/TRBV3-2
TGTGCCAGCAGCTTACGGGGGGGTGAAGCTTTCTTT | CASSLRGGEAFF | . | TRBJ1-1 | . | TRBV7-9
TGTGCCAGCAGCGTCCTAGGACAGGGGCCCACCGGGGAGCTGTTTTTT | CASSVLGQGPTGELFF | TRBD1 | TRBJ2-2 | . | TRBV9
TGTGCCAGCAGCCAAGTCAGACAGGGGAAGGACGAAAAACTGTTTTTT | CASSQVRQGKDEKLFF | TRBD1 | TRBJ1-4 | . | TRBV3-1/TRBV3-2
TGTGCCTGGAAAAAACAGGGTGGCACAGATACGCAGTATTTT | CAWKKQGGTDTQYF | . | TRBJ2-3 | . | TRBV30
TGCGCCAGCAGCCGAGGGGGGCTAGCGGAATACTACGAGCAGTACTTC | CASSRGGLAEYYEQYF | . | TRBJ2-7 | . | TRBV4-1
TGTGCCAGCAGTGTCTTCGGGGGGAGCAATCAGCCCCAGCATTTT | CASSVFGGSNQPQHF | . | TRBJ1-5 | . | TRBV2
TGTGCCAGTGGCGGCGCTGCAGGGAAGTCAAGCGAAAAACTGTTTTTT | CASGGAAGKSSEKLFF | . | TRBJ1-4 | . | TRBV19
TGCGCCAGCAGCTTGGATCGCGGCGAGCAGTACTTC | CASSLDRGEQYF | . | TRBJ2-7 | once | TRBV5-1
TGTGCCAGCAGCTTAGGTCCGGGACAGGGGTACGAGCAGTACTTC | CASSLGPGQGYEQYF | TRBD1 | TRBJ2-7 | . | TRBV7-2
TGTGCCAGCTCACCGGCGGACAATCAGCCCCAGCATTTT | CASSPADNQPQHF | . | TRBJ1-5 | . | TRBV18
TGTGCCAGCAGTGATCCGACCAGGCAGCCCCAGCATTTT | CASSDPTRQPQHF | . | TRBJ1-5 | few | TRBV6-2/TRBV6-3